This T cell receptor beta chain came from a study of cytomegalovirus exposure and HLA in healthy donors. Study information: An earlier analysis identified 117 million unique TCR beta sequences in 170 million or so T cells. There were approximately 81 million unique TCRs (from HLA-typed donors) in an early data release. General study results and limits: Reports state that TCR beta sequences accurately predicted most subjects' HLA-A and HLA-B alleles.

The primer mix had 60 Vbeta and 13 Jbeta primers. Assay: immunoSEQ multiplex PCR; the TCRdb copy retains only in-frame clones and omits some. The sample shows under 150,000 clones, 75% to 85% of them seen only once. This clone came up a few times. The antigen is unknown. The CDR3 has 14 amino acids. Trimming removed 7 bases at V and 1 base at J, with 11 bases between. CDR1 is LNHDA, CDR2 SQIVND, per germline (reference sequence). Sequencing was carried out using PBMCs. The source is a man aged 30 to 45 in good health and CMV-seronegative. The V gene is TRBV19, the J gene TRBJ1-5; weak D call: TRBD1 (5 bases). This CDR3 is CASMGWGSNQPQHF. CDR3 in DNA: TGTGCCAGTATGGGTTGGGGCAGCAATCAGCCCCAGCATTTT.